This T cell receptor (beta chain) was identified in a study of STAT3 mutations in large granular lymphocyte leukemia. Some 41,000 productive templates were obtained per sample on average. Measured with immunoSEQ multiplex PCR; TCRdb has only the in-frame clones, and not every one. Of fewer than 9,500 clones listed, approximately 92% are singletons. This clone has only one observation. Its antigen remains unknown. The study, taken as a whole, reports: Samples missed the first appearance of the clone. In about 35% of the 18 patients, new TCR clonotypes emerged after therapy. Every T-cell large granular lymphocyte leukemia patient had at least one immunodominant TCR beta clonotype.

Trimming took 0 bases from V and 3 from J, leaving 8 bases between them. Germline V gene sequence: CDR1 SGHDT, CDR2 YYEEEE. This CDR3 comprises 14 residues. The chain joins TRBV5-6 to TRBJ2-3; no clear D. The sequenced sample consisted of peripheral blood mononuclear cells. The source of this sequence is a man aged 60-69 years with T-cell large granular lymphocyte leukemia. Some clones in this sample may be carry-over from other donors' samples. CDR3 in DNA: TGTGCCAGCAGCTTGGCCCCTACAACAGATACGCAGTATTTT. Translation gives CASSLAPTTDTQYF.